This T cell receptor beta chain was sequenced during a study of CD8+CD57+ T cells in acquired aplastic anemia. On the study more broadly: Sorted cells (CD4+ and CD8+) yielded DNA amounts that averaged approximately 2.9 ug.

The CDR3 spans 15 residues. V shed 6 bases and J 5 bases; nucleotides not matched to a gene: 9. It was genomic DNA that served as the template for profiling TCR beta VDJ and CDR3. TCRdb re-analysed the reads in MiXCR, keeping a single row per CDR3 protein. This sample yields 400,000 to 450,000 distinct CDR3 sequences, of which 55% to 70% are seen a single time; under 4.5% belongs to the top ten. The sequenced sample was sorted CD4+, CD8+, or CD8+CD57+ T cells (not recorded which) from PBMCs. J is TRBJ2-1 and V is TRBV12-3 or TRBV12-4; 8 nucleotides match TRBD1. This TCR was sampled from a human donor in good health, serving as a control. CDR3 protein: CASSLSGGRDNEQFF. DNA for the CDR3: TGTGCCAGCAGCTTATCAGGGGGCCGCGACAATGAGCAGTTCTTC.